The 7 T cell receptor beta chains below all came from one sample that was sequenced in a study of cytomegalovirus exposure and HLA in healthy donors. Amplification used 60 Vbeta primers and 13 Jbeta primers. The data were produced by immunoSEQ multiplex PCR, yet TCRdb's version contains in-frame clones alone and is incomplete. The table lists 150,000 to 250,000 clones, about 81% of them singletons. Sequenced input: PBMCs. These receptors came from a woman in her forties or fifties in good health and CMV-seropositive.

This chain uses TRBV2 with TRBJ1-2; unclear D gene. V was clipped by 7 bases and J by 7 bases, with 10 bases between them. CDR1 and CDR2 from the germline V gene are SNHLY and FYNNEI. The CDR3 consists of 11 residues. CDR3 DNA sequence: TGTGCCAGCACGGAGGGTCTTGGCTACACCTTC. Protein sequence: CASTEGLGYTF.

The chain joins TRBV11-2 to TRBJ1-2, with no clear D. CDR3 length: 15 amino acids. Germline V gene data show CDR1 as SGHAT and CDR2 as FQNNGV. V shed 5 bases and J shed 0 bases, with 13 bases lying between them. The CDR3 loop reads CASSLQQVANYGYTF. The CDR3 nucleotides read TGTGCCAGCAGCCTTCAGCAGGTAGCTAACTATGGCTACACCTTC.

The chain couples TRBV5-1 to TRBJ2-7, with 7 bases fitting TRBD2. With 0 bases clipped from V and 0 bases from J, the junction kept 6 bases outside the gene matches. The CDR3 runs to 16 residues. CDR1 SGHRS and CDR2 YFSETQ come from the germline V gene. CDR3 region: CASSLGHGGSSYEQYF. CDR3 nucleotides: TGCGCCAGCAGCTTGGGACACGGGGGGTCCTCCTACGAGCAGTACTTC. Using reference TRBV5-1 and TRBJ2-7 for the parts outside the CDR3, the full variable domain is KAGVTQTPRYLIKTRGQQVTLSCSPISGHRSVSWYQQTPGQGLQFLFEYFSETQRNKGNFPGRFSGRQFSNSRSEMNVSTLELGDSALYLCASSLGHGGSSYEQYFGPGTRLTVT.

This rearrangement joins TRBV5-1 to TRBJ1-2; unclear D gene. V lost 0 bases, J lost 6 bases, and 18 bases lay in between. The CDR3 runs to 16 residues. Germline loops: CDR1 SGHRS, CDR2 YFSETQ. The CDR3 here is CASSLGTVGGPDGYTF. The CDR3 DNA follows: TGCGCCAGCAGCTTGGGCACCGTCGGCGGCCCCGATGGCTACACCTTC.

The chain employs TRBV20-1 and TRBJ2-7; 8 bases map to TRBD1. The CDR3 totals 11 residues. The junction had 4 bases not matched to a gene; V was cut back by 3 bases and J by 9 bases. Germline assignment: CDR1 DFQATT and CDR2 SNEGSKA (reference sequence). The CDR3, as DNA: TGCAGTGCTAGGGACAGGGAAGGGCAGTACTTC. Encoded protein: CSARDREGQYF.

Details on this clone: Other DNA sequences in this sample translate to the same CDR3. The rearrangement joins TRBV18 to TRBJ2-7, with 8 bases lining up with TRBD1. This CDR3 is 14 amino acids long. V was pared by 3 bases and J by 0 bases, with 1 base of the junction left unmatched. Germline loops: CDR1 KGHSH, CDR2 LQKENI. Here the CDR3 reads CASSPGQVSYEQYF. CDR3 coding DNA: TGTGCCAGCTCACCGGGACAGGTCTCCTACGAGCAGTACTTC.

This chain connects TRBV7-2 to TRBJ2-2, with 11 positions matching TRBD2. This CDR3 spans 16 amino acids. Germline V gene sequence: CDR1 SGHTA, CDR2 FQGNSA. The V and J ends lost 1 base and 6 bases, in that order; junction bases with no gene match: 4. In DNA form, the CDR3 reads TGTGCCAGCAGCTTAGTTCCGGGACTAGCGGCCGGGGAGCTGTTTTTT. It is translated as CASSLVPGLAAGELFF.